A single sample is the source of the 3 T cell receptor beta chains below, sequenced in a study of PD-1 blockade in classical Hodgkin lymphoma (dated by TCRdb to between 2020 and 2021). Taken with the paper, the label for time point translates to: newly diagnosed, previously untreated cHL patient sample. Using a Miltenyi CD4+ T cell isolation kit, CD4+ T cells were purified from thawed PBMCs through magnetic negative selection. Receptor libraries were prepared by the immunoSEQ multiplex PCR assay. TCRdb limited this immuneACCESS table to in-frame rearrangements with V and J called. A share of clones is missing; checked studies link under half to unresolved V genes, and the rest is unexplained. This sample is represented by 24,000 or so clones; about 90% of them were singletons. The ten biggest clones cover around 0.53% of the sample. The sample comprised CD4+ T cells from blood. The source of these receptors is a human donor with classical Hodgkin lymphoma.

The rearrangement uses TRBV4-3 and TRBJ1-2; D possibly corresponds to TRBD1 (5 bases). This CDR3 has 16 amino acids. The V and J ends lost 0 bases and 4 bases respectively, with 15 bases between them. In germline, CDR1 is LGHNA, CDR2 YSLEER. The CDR3 nucleotides are TGCGCCAGCAGCCAAGATTGGCGGGGGTCTGGCTATGGCTACACCTTC. This codes for CASSQDWRGSGYGYTF.

This chain connects TRBV2 to TRBJ2-7, with D perhaps matching TRBD1 (5 bases). Germline assignment: CDR1 SNHLY and CDR2 FYNNEI. The CDR3 sequence is 10 residues long. Trimming took 8 bases from V and 4 from J, leaving 6 bases between them. The CDR3 nucleotides read TGTGCCAGCCAGGGTTACGAGCAGTACTTC. Its protein is CASQGYEQYF.

The V and J genes are TRBV18 and TRBJ1-1; no clear D. The V gene's germline CDR1 is KGHSH and CDR2 LQKENI. This CDR3 has 16 residues. V lost 1 base to trimming and J lost 0 bases, with 12 bases between them. CDR3 sequence: CASSPRIAVMNTEAFF. In DNA form, the CDR3 reads TGTGCCAGCTCACCACGAATCGCAGTCATGAACACTGAAGCTTTCTTT.